Listed below are T cell receptor beta chains from one sample, sequenced in a study of control samples from healthy donors and cancer patients. Libraries were prepared by immunoSEQ multiplex PCR; TCRdb keeps only in-frame clonotypes and omits some of them. The data show under 100,000 clones, with about 89% seen just once and about 9.5% held by the top ten. Sequencing was done on a sample of PBMCs. Every receptor here comes from a woman between 50 and 59 years old with colorectal cancer. Both conserved end residues are trimmed from each CDR3.

v_call cdr3_aa
TRBV10-3 AISPGYYGYT
TRBV19 ASSIVQGFDQSTLFGAF
TRBV3-1/TRBV3-2 ASSPGPLGDTQY
TRBV30 AWSGRGYGYT
TRBV4-1 ASSSQDERHEQF
TRBV7-9 ASSTGTGVVGELF
TRBV12-3/TRBV12-4 ASSFGEQPQH
TRBV6-2/TRBV6-3 ASSYWVGQLNTEAF
TRBV6-5 ASSRDRQETQY
TRBV2 ASTREGRDTEAF
TRBV30 ACLGTGLKNTGELF
TRBV6-2/TRBV6-3 ASSYGPGSLAF
TRBV6-1 ASSDGGNQPQH
TRBV9 ASSPRGGRQSPSTDTQY
TRBV7-9 ASSRDRSYNEQF
TRBV5-1 ASSLEGVTGELF
TRBV18 ASSGDLETQY
TRBV5-1 ASSWPGTGEVQETQY
TRBV9 ASNPGRQETQY
TRBV18 ASALRTNTGELF
TRBV7-2 ASSPIGLAGGGNEQF
TRBV6-5 ASSYSGTGVGYGYT
TRBV6-5 ASSYGGADEKLF
TRBV20-1 SARRNTEAF
TRBV6-5 ASSYPQGYGYT
TRBV6-2/TRBV6-3 ASSSPREMITDTQY
TRBV25-1 ASSKGELFNQPQH
TRBV18 ASSPGGFANTGELF
TRBV9 ASSVAVGGAQETQY
TRBV19 ASSPSILEPQH
TRBV28 ASSTSGTGLYGYT
TRBV24-1 ATSWTSGGATDTQY
TRBV5-1 ASRRDSSYNSPLH
TRBV6-5 ASEGQNMNTEAF
TRBV30 AWSSYRDVSTAF
TRBV5-1 ASSFDGTEAYGYT
TRBV25-1 ASSGLIGGEKLF
TRBV6-6 ASSRTGQPGELF
TRBV19 ASSIQGTGTEAF
TRBV2 ASDPGAVYGYT